Listed below are T cell receptor beta chains from one sample, sequenced in a study of blood T cells in healthy people across ages. One entry per CDR3 protein results from TCRdb running MiXCR on the 5' RACE reads. The data contain roughly 1.4 million distinct CDR3 sequences, approximately 60% of them singletons. Sequenced input: blood. Receptor source: a man between 18 and 35 years old in good health. The CDR3 runs from the conserved cysteine through the conserved F or W. Each record gives: V gene, J gene, CDR3 protein.

TRBV3-1	TRBJ2-3	CASSPVGAPDTQYF
TRBV6-4	TRBJ2-2	CASSPHNSGVFTGELFF
TRBV20-1	TRBJ1-2	CSAEARLANYGYTF
TRBV9	-	CASSSRRLAGAYNEQYF
TRBV20-1	TRBJ2-3	CSARTPGKRGTQYF
TRBV7-9	TRBJ2-5	CASSLEDRSETQYF
TRBV10-2	TRBJ1-2	CASTDMTGKNYGYTF
TRBV5-1	TRBJ2-3	CASSSGQEVDTQYF
TRBV15	TRBJ2-7	CATSRELVGNEQYF
TRBV12-5	-	CASGSDIKIDEQYF
TRBV11-2	-	CASSPGLPRDEQFF
TRBV9	TRBJ1-2	CASSVVDTGYGYTF
TRBV4-1	TRBJ1-2	CASSPYPTGENGYTF
TRBV10-3	TRBJ1-1	CAISESRTGEAFF
TRBV29-1	TRBJ1-1	CSVRPRGGNTEAFF
TRBV12-3/TRBV12-4	TRBJ2-3	CASSFDPSGPFTDTQYF
TRBV29-1	TRBJ2-7	CSVEGSGAPSYEQYF
TRBV4-1	TRBJ2-3	CASSQGLRSTDTQYF